This TCR beta chain was profiled in a study of regulatory T cells in long-lasting Graves disease. Study observations and caveats: TCR diversity in persistent Graves' patients was below that of newly diagnosed ones. The study found persistent patients shared more public clonotypes (around 2,500) than new patients (about 990). Under persistent disease, TRBV28, TRBJ1-2 and TRBJ2-5 were used preferentially.

V was pared by 6 bases and J by 8 bases, with 6 bases of the junction left unmatched. This CDR3 comprises 12 residues. Germline CDR1 MDHEN, CDR2 SYDVKM. Assembly of TCR beta libraries relied on iRepertoire HTBI primers together with Arm-PCR of CDR3 regions. Authors' processing steps: Across the samples, identification revealed just over 60 TRBV and more than twelve TRBJ segments. TCRdb redid the calling of the multiplex PCR reads with MiXCR, one entry per CDR3 protein. Clone size and V and J calls follow TCRdb, not the original study. The sample lists approximately 500,000 distinct CDR3 sequences, about 22% occurring once. Time point in this sample: persistent/refractory GD, antithyroid drugs over 5 years with positive TRAb. Preparation of the TCR library used RNA extracted from PBMCs. This clonotype occurred many times. Its target is not known.

The receptor was derived from a female donor with Graves disease. The genes are TRBV28 and TRBJ1-1; 7 bases line up with TRBD1. This specimen consisted of peripheral blood mononuclear cells (PBMCs), obtained when the disease was refractory, from a patient treated with antithyroid drugs. DNA of the CDR3: TGTGCCAGCAGCTCGGGGACAGCGGAAGCTTTCTTT. Translating gives CASSSGTAEAFF.